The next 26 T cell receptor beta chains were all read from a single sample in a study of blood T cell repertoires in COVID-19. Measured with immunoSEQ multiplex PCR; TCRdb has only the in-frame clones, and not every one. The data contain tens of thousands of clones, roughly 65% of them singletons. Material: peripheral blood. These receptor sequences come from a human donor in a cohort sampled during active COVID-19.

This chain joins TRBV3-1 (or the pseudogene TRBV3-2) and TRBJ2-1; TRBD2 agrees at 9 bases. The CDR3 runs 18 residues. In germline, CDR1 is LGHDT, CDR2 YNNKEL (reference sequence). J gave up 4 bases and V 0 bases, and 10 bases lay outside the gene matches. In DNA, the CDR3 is TGTGCCAGCAGCCAAGATCGGGTAGCGGGAGCGGGATACAATGAGCAGTTCTTC. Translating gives CASSQDRVAGAGYNEQFF.

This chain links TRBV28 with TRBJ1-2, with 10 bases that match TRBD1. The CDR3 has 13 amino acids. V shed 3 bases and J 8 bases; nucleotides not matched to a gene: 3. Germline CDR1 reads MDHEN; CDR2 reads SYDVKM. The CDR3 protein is CASSLTGGGGYTF. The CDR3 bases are TGTGCCAGCAGTTTGACAGGGGGCGGGGGCTACACCTTC.

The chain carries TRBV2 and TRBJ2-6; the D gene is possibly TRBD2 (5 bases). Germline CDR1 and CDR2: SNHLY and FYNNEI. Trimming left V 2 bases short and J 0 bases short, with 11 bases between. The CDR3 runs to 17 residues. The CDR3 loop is CASSELPGSSGANVLTF. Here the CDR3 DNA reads TGTGCCAGCAGTGAATTGCCGGGGTCCTCTGGGGCCAACGTCCTGACTTTC. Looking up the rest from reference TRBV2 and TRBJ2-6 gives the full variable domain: EPEVTQTPSHQVTQMGQEVILRCVPISNHLYFYWYRQILGQKVEFLVSFYNNEISEKSEIFDDQFSVERPDGSNFTLKIRSTKLEDSAMYFCASSELPGSSGANVLTFGAGSRLTVL.

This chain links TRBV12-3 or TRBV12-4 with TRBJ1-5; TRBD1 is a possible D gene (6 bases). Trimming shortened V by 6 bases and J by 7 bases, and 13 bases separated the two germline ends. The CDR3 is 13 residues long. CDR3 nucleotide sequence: TGTGCCAGCAGCATAGACAGGCGCCAGCCCCAGCATTTT. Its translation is CASSIDRRQPQHF.

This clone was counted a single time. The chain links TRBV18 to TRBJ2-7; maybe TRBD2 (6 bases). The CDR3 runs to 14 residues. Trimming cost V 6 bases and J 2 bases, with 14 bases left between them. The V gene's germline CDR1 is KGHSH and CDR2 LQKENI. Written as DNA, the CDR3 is TGTGCCAGCTCCCGGGGGAGAGCAGCCTACGAGCAGTACTTC. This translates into CASSRGRAAYEQYF.

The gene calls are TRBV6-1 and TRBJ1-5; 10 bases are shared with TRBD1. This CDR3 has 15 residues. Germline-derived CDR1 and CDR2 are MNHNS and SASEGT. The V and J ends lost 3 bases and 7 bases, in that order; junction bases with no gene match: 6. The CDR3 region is CASSETGGAGQPQHF. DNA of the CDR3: TGTGCCAGCAGTGAGACAGGGGGCGCGGGACAGCCCCAGCATTTT.

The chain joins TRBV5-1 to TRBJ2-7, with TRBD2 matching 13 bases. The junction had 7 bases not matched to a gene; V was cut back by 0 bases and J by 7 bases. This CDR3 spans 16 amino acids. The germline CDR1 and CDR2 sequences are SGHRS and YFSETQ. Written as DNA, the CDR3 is TGCGCCAGCAGCTTGGCACCGGGACTAGCGGGGCATGAGCAGTACTTC. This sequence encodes CASSLAPGLAGHEQYF.

The CDR3 here is CASSYLSATKYNEQFF. Written as DNA, the CDR3 is TGTGCCAGCAGTTACCTATCCGCGACAAAGTACAATGAGCAGTTCTTC. This sequence joins TRBV6-5 and TRBJ2-1; D not certain. In germline, CDR1 is MNHEY, CDR2 SVGAGI. The length of the CDR3 is 16 residues. V lost 2 bases, J lost 4 bases, and 15 bases lay in between.

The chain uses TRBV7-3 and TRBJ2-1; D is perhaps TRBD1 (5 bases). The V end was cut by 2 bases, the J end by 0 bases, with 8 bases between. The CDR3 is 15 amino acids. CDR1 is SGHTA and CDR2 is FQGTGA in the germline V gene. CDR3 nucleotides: TGTGCCAGCAGCTTAGGGGCGAGCTCCTACAATGAGCAGTTCTTC. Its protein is CASSLGASSYNEQFF. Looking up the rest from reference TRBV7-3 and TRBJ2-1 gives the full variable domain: GAGVSQTPSNKVTEKGKYVELRCDPISGHTALYWYRQSLGQGPEFLIYFQGTGAADDSGLPNDRFFAVRPEGSVSTLKIQRTERGDSAVYLCASSLGASSYNEQFFGPGTRLTVL.

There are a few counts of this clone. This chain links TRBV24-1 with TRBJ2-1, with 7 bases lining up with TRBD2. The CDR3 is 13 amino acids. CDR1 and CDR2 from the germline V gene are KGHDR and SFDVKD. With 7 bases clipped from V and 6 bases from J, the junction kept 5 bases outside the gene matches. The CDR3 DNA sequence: TGTGCCACCAGCGGGCGGGGGATCAATGAGCAGTTCTTC. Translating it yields CATSGRGINEQFF.

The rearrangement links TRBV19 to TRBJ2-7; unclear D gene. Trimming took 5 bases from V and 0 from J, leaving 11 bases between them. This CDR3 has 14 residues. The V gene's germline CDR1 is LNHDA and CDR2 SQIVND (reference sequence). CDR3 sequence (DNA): TGTGCCAGTAGTTCCGCCGTCAGCTCCTACGAGCAGTACTTC. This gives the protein CASSSAVSSYEQYF.

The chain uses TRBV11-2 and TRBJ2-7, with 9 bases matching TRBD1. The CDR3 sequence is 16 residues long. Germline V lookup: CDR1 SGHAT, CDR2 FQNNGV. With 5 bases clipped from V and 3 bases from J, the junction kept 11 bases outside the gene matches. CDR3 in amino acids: CASSQTAGTGNYEQYF. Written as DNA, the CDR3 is TGTGCCAGCAGCCAAACCGCCGGGACAGGGAACTACGAGCAGTACTTC.

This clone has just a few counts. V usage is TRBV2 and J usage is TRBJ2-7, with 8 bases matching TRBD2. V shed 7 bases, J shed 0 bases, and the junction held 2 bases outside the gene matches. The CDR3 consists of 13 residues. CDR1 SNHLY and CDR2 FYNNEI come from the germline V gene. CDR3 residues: CASTLADSYEQYF. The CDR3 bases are TGTGCCAGCACACTAGCGGACTCCTACGAGCAGTACTTC.

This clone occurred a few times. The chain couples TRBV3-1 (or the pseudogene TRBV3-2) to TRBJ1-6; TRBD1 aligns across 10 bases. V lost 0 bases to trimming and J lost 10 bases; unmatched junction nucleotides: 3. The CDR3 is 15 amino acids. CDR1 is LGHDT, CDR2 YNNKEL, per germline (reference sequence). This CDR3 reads CASSQETGGISPLHF. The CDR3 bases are TGTGCCAGCAGCCAAGAGACAGGGGGCATCTCACCCCTCCACTTT.

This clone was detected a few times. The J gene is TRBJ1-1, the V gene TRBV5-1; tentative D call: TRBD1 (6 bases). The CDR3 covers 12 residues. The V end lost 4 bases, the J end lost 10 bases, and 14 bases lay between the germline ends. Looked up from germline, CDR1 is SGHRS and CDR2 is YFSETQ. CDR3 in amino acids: CASSPTGIGAFF. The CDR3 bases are TGCGCCAGCAGCCCCACAGGGATCGGAGCTTTCTTT. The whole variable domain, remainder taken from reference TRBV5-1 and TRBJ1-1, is KAGVTQTPRYLIKTRGQQVTLSCSPISGHRSVSWYQQTPGQGLQFLFEYFSETQRNKGNFPGRFSGRQFSNSRSEMNVSTLELGDSALYLCASSPTGIGAFFGQGTRLTVV.

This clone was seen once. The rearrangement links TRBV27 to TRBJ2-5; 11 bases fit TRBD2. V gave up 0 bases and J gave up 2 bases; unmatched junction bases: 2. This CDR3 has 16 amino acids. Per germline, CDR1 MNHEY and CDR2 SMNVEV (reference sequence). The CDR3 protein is CASSLSGLAVQETQYF. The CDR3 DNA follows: TGTGCCAGCAGTTTATCGGGACTAGCGGTACAAGAGACCCAGTACTTC.

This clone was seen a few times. The CDR3 DNA follows: TGTGCTAGTGGCTCGGGACAGTCAGAAGCTTTCTTT. It encodes CASGSGQSEAFF. The genes are TRBV12-5 and TRBJ1-1, with TRBD1 matching over 7 bases. Germline CDR1 and CDR2: LGHNT and FRNRAP. Losses at the gene ends were 6 bases for V and 8 bases for J; bases not matched to a gene: 6. This CDR3 is built from 12 residues.

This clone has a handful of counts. CDR3 protein: CSVQGGRGWTDTQYF. The DNA of the CDR3 is TGCAGCGTTCAAGGGGGCAGGGGGTGGACAGATACGCAGTATTTT. The V gene is TRBV29-1, the J gene TRBJ2-3; 7 positions match TRBD1. Germline V gives CDR1 SQVTM, CDR2 ANQGSEA. J lost 3 bases, V lost 5 bases, and 11 bases had no gene match. The CDR3 is 15 residues long.

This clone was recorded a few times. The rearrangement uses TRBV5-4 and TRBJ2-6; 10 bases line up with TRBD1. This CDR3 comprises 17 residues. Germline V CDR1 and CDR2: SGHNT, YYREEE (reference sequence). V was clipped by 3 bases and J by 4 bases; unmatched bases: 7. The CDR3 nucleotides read TGTGCCAGCAGCTCGGGGACAGGGGTAATCGGGGCCAACGTCCTGACTTTC. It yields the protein CASSSGTGVIGANVLTF. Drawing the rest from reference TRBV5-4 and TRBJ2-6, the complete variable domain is ETGVTQSPTHLIKTRGQQVTLRCSSQSGHNTVSWYQQALGQGPQFIFQYYREEENGRGNFPPRFSGLQFPNYSSELNVNALELDDSALYLCASSSGTGVIGANVLTFGAGSRLTVL.

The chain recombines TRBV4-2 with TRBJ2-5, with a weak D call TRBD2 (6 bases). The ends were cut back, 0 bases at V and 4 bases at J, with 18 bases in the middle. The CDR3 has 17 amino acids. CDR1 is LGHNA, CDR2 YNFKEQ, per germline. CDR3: CASSQEAGGGIRETQYF. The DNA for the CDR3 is TGTGCCAGCAGCCAAGAGGCTGGGGGAGGTATCCGAGAGACCCAGTACTTC.

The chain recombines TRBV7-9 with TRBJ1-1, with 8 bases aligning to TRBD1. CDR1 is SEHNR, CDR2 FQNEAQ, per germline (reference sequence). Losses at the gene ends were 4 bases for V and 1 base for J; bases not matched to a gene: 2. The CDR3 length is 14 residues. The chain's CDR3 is CASSWGTGNTEAFF. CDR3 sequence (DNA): TGTGCCAGCAGCTGGGGGACAGGGAACACTGAAGCTTTCTTT. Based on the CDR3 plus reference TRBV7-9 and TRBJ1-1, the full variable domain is DTGVSQNPRHKITKRGQNVTFRCDPISEHNRLYWYRQTLGQGPEFLTYFQNEAQLEKSRLLSDRFSAERPKGSFSTLEIQRTEQGDSAMYLCASSWGTGNTEAFFGQGTRLTVV.

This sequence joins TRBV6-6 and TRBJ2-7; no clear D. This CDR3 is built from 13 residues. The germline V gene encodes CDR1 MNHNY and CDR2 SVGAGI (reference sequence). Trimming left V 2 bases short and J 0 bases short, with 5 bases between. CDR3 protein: CASSYHYSYEQYF. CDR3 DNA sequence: TGTGCCAGCAGTTACCACTACTCCTACGAGCAGTACTTC.

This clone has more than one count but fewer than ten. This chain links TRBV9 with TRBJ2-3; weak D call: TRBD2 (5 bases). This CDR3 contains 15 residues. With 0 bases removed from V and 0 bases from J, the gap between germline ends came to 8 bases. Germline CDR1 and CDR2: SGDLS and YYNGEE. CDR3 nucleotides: TGTGCCAGCAGCGTAGCGCCGGGGAGCACAGATACGCAGTATTTT. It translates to CASSVAPGSTDTQYF.

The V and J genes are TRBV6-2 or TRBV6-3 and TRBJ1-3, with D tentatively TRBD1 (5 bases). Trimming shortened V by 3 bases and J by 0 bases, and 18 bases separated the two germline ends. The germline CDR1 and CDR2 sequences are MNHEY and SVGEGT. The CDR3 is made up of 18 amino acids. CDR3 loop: CASSYSAPGISSGNTIYF. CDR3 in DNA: TGTGCCAGCAGTTATTCAGCCCCAGGGATCAGCTCTGGAAACACCATATATTTT.

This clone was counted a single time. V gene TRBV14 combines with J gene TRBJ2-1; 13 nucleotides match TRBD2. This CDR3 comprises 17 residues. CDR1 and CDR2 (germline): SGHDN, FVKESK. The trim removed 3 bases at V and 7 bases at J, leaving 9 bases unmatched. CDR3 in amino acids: CASSHPGLAGNLNEQFF. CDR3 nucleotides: TGTGCCAGCAGCCACCCGGGACTAGCGGGAAACTTGAATGAGCAGTTCTTC.

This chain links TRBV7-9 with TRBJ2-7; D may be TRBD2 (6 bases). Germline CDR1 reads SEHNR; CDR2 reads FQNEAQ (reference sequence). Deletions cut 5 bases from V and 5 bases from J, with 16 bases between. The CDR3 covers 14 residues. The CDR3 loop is CASSPWTNLNEQYF. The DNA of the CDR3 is TGTGCCAGCAGCCCATGGACTAATTTGAACGAGCAGTACTTC.